This TCR beta chain was recorded in a study of OX40 agonist ivuxolimab in advanced cancers. On the study more broadly: The study enrolled dose-escalation patients with hepatocellular carcinoma, melanoma, renal cell or head and neck cancer.

As concerns this clone: The antigen is undetermined.

The germline V gene encodes CDR1 SGHAT and CDR2 FQNNGV. The CDR3 is made up of 15 amino acids. V dropped 8 bases and J dropped 5 bases, with 21 bases sitting between them. Only in-frame clones appear in the TCRdb table, and some are missing; sequencing was by immunoSEQ multiplex PCR. The sample records some 70,000 clones, roughly 90% being singletons. Whole-study findings and limits: The CD4+ and CD8+ T cells in the blood had expanded clonally by week 6 at 0.1 to 3.0 mg/kg. Expanded clones were, on average, more numerous among CD8+ T cells than CD4+.

V usage is TRBV11-2 and J usage is TRBJ2-5; D unresolved. The source was CD4+ or CD8+ T cells sorted from blood, collected in a trial of the OX40 agonist ivuxolimab. The source is an adult with an advanced solid tumor such as melanoma, head and neck, liver or kidney cancer. The CDR3 sequence is CASQLNIGQGETQYF. CDR3 in DNA: TGTGCCAGCCAGCTTAATATAGGGCAAGGGGAGACCCAGTACTTC.